This is a list of T cell receptor beta chains from one sample in a study of cytomegalovirus exposure and HLA in healthy donors. This table comes from immunoSEQ multiplex PCR, and its TCRdb copy is limited to in-frame clones, with some not included. Recorded for this sample: roughly 79,000 clones. What was sequenced was PBMCs. The receptors come from a man aged 30 to 45 in good health and CMV-seronegative. CDR3s include the opening cysteine and the closing phenylalanine or tryptophan. The order of the fields is D gene, J gene, V gene, CDR3 DNA, CDR3 protein. D genes are given only for firm matches.

D gene: .; J gene: TRBJ1-6; V gene: TRBV29-1; CDR3 DNA: TGCAGCGTCCACGGGAGGACATACTCCTATAATTCACCCCTCCACTTT; CDR3 protein: CSVHGRTYSYNSPLHF
D gene: TRBD2; J gene: TRBJ2-2; V gene: TRBV14; CDR3 DNA: TGTGCCAGCAGCTCCACCGTCGGGACTACTCCCGGGGAGCTGTTTTTT; CDR3 protein: CASSSTVGTTPGELFF
D gene: .; J gene: TRBJ2-2; V gene: TRBV7-7; CDR3 DNA: TGTGCTAGCAGCACCGGGACACCCGGGGAGCTGTTTTTT; CDR3 protein: CASSTGTPGELFF
D gene: .; J gene: TRBJ1-6; V gene: TRBV30; CDR3 DNA: TGTGCCTGGAGTCCCCAAGGAGCCTATAATTCACCCCTCCACTTT; CDR3 protein: CAWSPQGAYNSPLHF
D gene: TRBD1; J gene: TRBJ1-2; V gene: TRBV2; CDR3 DNA: TGTGCCAGCACACGACAGGGTCCCGCTATTGGCTACACCTTC; CDR3 protein: CASTRQGPAIGYTF
D gene: .; J gene: TRBJ2-7; V gene: TRBV6-1; CDR3 DNA: TGTGCCAGCAGTGAATTAAGGGGGGGGTCCTACGAGCAGTACTTC; CDR3 protein: CASSELRGGSYEQYF
D gene: TRBD1; J gene: TRBJ1-2; V gene: TRBV6-5; CDR3 DNA: TGTGCCAGCAGTTCCGGACAGGGGGCTTTCGGTGGCTACACCTTC; CDR3 protein: CASSSGQGAFGGYTF
D gene: TRBD2; J gene: TRBJ2-1; V gene: TRBV12-5; CDR3 DNA: TGTGCTAGTGGTTTTAGACTAGCGGGAGGAGGTGAGCATGAGCAGTTCTTC; CDR3 protein: CASGFRLAGGGEHEQFF
D gene: .; J gene: TRBJ2-5; V gene: TRBV6-5; CDR3 DNA: TGTGCCAGCAGGGCTGTCGCAGGGAAAGAGACCCAGTACTTC; CDR3 protein: CASRAVAGKETQYF
D gene: .; J gene: TRBJ1-2; V gene: TRBV9; CDR3 DNA: TGTGCCAGCAGCGTAGTAACAAACTATGGCTACACCTTC; CDR3 protein: CASSVVTNYGYTF
D gene: .; J gene: TRBJ2-5; V gene: TRBV27; CDR3 DNA: TGTGCCAGCAGTTTCCCGGGAGAGACCCAGTACTTC; CDR3 protein: CASSFPGETQYF
D gene: .; J gene: TRBJ2-5; V gene: TRBV28; CDR3 DNA: TGTGCCAGCAGCCTAGGGGCCAGGGCCGGGGAGACCCAGTACTTC; CDR3 protein: CASSLGARAGETQYF
D gene: TRBD2; J gene: TRBJ2-5; V gene: TRBV27; CDR3 DNA: TGTGCCAGCAGTTTCCTAGCGGGAGGGAACCAAGAGACCCAGTACTTC; CDR3 protein: CASSFLAGGNQETQYF
D gene: TRBD2; J gene: TRBJ2-7; V gene: TRBV5-6; CDR3 DNA: TGTGCCAGCAGCTTGGGGACTAGCGTCGAGCAGTACTTC; CDR3 protein: CASSLGTSVEQYF
D gene: .; J gene: TRBJ2-3; V gene: TRBV20-1; CDR3 DNA: TGCAGTGGAGCGGATACAGATACGCAGTATTTT; CDR3 protein: CSGADTDTQYF
D gene: .; J gene: TRBJ1-2; V gene: TRBV5-1; CDR3 DNA: TGCGCCAGCAGCAGGGGGGAGGGCTATGGCTACACCTTC; CDR3 protein: CASSRGEGYGYTF
D gene: TRBD2; J gene: TRBJ2-2; V gene: TRBV9; CDR3 DNA: TGTGCCAGCAGCCCAGGACTAGGGCTGAACACCGGGGAGCTGTTTTTT; CDR3 protein: CASSPGLGLNTGELFF
D gene: .; J gene: TRBJ2-1; V gene: TRBV18; CDR3 DNA: TGTGCCAGCTCACCTGGAGGGGGGGTCCCGAGCTCCTACAATGAGCAGTTCTTC; CDR3 protein: CASSPGGGVPSSYNEQFF
D gene: .; J gene: TRBJ1-2; V gene: TRBV6-1; CDR3 DNA: TGTGCCAGCAGCCTTGACAGACGATGGAACTATGGCTACACCTTC; CDR3 protein: CASSLDRRWNYGYTF
D gene: TRBD2; J gene: TRBJ2-3; V gene: TRBV9; CDR3 DNA: TGTGCCAGCAGCGTAGGACCCGGACTAGCGGGGGGTGGAGATACGCAGTATTTT; CDR3 protein: CASSVGPGLAGGGDTQYF
D gene: .; J gene: TRBJ1-1; V gene: TRBV7-9; CDR3 DNA: TGTGCCAGCAGACACCCCGACATGAACACTGAAGCTTTCTTT; CDR3 protein: CASRHPDMNTEAFF
D gene: .; J gene: TRBJ1-4; V gene: TRBV11-3; CDR3 DNA: TGTGCCAGCAGCTTAGAGGCACGGGTGGGTGAAAAACTGTTTTTT; CDR3 protein: CASSLEARVGEKLFF
D gene: .; J gene: TRBJ2-6; V gene: TRBV27; CDR3 DNA: TGTGCCAGCAGTTTATCCCGAGTAGGGACATATTTCTCTGGGGCCAACGTCCTGACTTTC; CDR3 protein: CASSLSRVGTYFSGANVLTF
D gene: TRBD1; J gene: TRBJ2-1; V gene: TRBV25-1; CDR3 DNA: TGTGCCAGCAGTGAGCTGACAGGGTGGAATGAGCAGTTCTTC; CDR3 protein: CASSELTGWNEQFF
D gene: TRBD1; J gene: TRBJ2-1; V gene: TRBV29-1; CDR3 DNA: TGCAGCGTCAAGGGACAGCGGAGCTCCTACAATGAGCAGTTCTTC; CDR3 protein: CSVKGQRSSYNEQFF
D gene: TRBD1; J gene: TRBJ2-3; V gene: TRBV5-1; CDR3 DNA: TGCGCCAGCAGCTTGGGGACAGGGTGGGATACGCAGTATTTT; CDR3 protein: CASSLGTGWDTQYF
D gene: .; J gene: TRBJ1-2; V gene: TRBV7-7; CDR3 DNA: TGTGCTAGCAGTCCAGGGGTGGCCTATGGCTACACCTTC; CDR3 protein: CASSPGVAYGYTF
D gene: TRBD2; J gene: TRBJ2-7; V gene: TRBV10-3; CDR3 DNA: TGTGCCATCAGTCCGGGACTACGGCGTGACGAGCAGTACTTC; CDR3 protein: CAISPGLRRDEQYF
D gene: .; J gene: TRBJ2-1; V gene: TRBV28; CDR3 DNA: TGTGCCAGCAGCCCCGGCGGGACCGTTACAAATGAGCAGTTCTTC; CDR3 protein: CASSPGGTVTNEQFF
D gene: .; J gene: TRBJ2-3; V gene: TRBV19; CDR3 DNA: TGTGCCAGTAGTATAGGATCAGGGGCAGATACGCAGTATTTT; CDR3 protein: CASSIGSGADTQYF
D gene: TRBD1; J gene: TRBJ2-7; V gene: TRBV5-6; CDR3 DNA: TGTGCCAGCAGCTTAGGACAGGGTTTCGAGCAGTACTTC; CDR3 protein: CASSLGQGFEQYF
D gene: .; J gene: TRBJ2-7; V gene: TRBV7-9; CDR3 DNA: TGTGCCAGCAGCTTGGGCGGGGGCCCGGCCTACGAGCAGTACTTC; CDR3 protein: CASSLGGGPAYEQYF
D gene: TRBD2; J gene: TRBJ2-5; V gene: TRBV5-1; CDR3 DNA: TGCGCCAGCAGCGAACGACTAGCGGGAGGTTTTAGGCAAGAGACCCAGTACTTC; CDR3 protein: CASSERLAGGFRQETQYF
D gene: .; J gene: TRBJ2-5; V gene: TRBV29-1; CDR3 DNA: TGCAGCTCCCGTGAGTGGCGGGGAGAGACCCAGTACTTC; CDR3 protein: CSSREWRGETQYF
D gene: .; J gene: TRBJ1-1; V gene: TRBV7-3; CDR3 DNA: TGTGCCAGCAGCTTTTCCCGGGACACTGAAGCTTTCTTT; CDR3 protein: CASSFSRDTEAFF
D gene: .; J gene: TRBJ1-6; V gene: TRBV27; CDR3 DNA: TGTGCCAGCAGTTTAGAGGGCGGCAATTCACCCCTCCACTTT; CDR3 protein: CASSLEGGNSPLHF
D gene: .; J gene: TRBJ2-5; V gene: TRBV7-9; CDR3 DNA: TGTGCCAGCACCTCCATTACAGGGAGAGAGACCCAGTACTTC; CDR3 protein: CASTSITGRETQYF
D gene: .; J gene: TRBJ2-1; V gene: TRBV7-9; CDR3 DNA: TGTGCCAGCAGCCCAATTCATGAGCAGTTCTTC; CDR3 protein: CASSPIHEQFF
D gene: .; J gene: TRBJ2-5; V gene: TRBV5-1; CDR3 DNA: TGCGCCAGCAGCTTGGCGACAGTGGAAGAGACCCAGTACTTC; CDR3 protein: CASSLATVEETQYF
D gene: .; J gene: TRBJ2-3; V gene: TRBV6-1; CDR3 DNA: TGTGCCAGCAGTGAAGCTATGGCCACAGATACGCAGTATTTT; CDR3 protein: CASSEAMATDTQYF